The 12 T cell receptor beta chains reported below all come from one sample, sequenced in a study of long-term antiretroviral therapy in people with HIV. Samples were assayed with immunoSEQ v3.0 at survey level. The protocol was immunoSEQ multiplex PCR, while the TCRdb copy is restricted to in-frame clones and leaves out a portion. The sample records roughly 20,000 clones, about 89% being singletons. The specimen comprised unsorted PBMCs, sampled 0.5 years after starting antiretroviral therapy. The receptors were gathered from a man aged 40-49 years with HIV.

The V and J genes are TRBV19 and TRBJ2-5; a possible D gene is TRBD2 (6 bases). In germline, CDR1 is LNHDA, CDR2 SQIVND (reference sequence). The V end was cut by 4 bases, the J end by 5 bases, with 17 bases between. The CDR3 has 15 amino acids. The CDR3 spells CASSRDFPIQETQYF. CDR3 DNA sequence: TGTGCCAGTAGTAGGGACTTCCCTATCCAGGAGACCCAGTACTTC.

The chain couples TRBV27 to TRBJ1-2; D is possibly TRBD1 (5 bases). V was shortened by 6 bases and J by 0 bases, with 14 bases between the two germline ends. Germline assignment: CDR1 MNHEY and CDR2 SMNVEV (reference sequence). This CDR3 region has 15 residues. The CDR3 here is CASSPIGQANYGYTF. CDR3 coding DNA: TGTGCCAGCAGCCCCATCGGACAAGCTAACTATGGCTACACCTTC.

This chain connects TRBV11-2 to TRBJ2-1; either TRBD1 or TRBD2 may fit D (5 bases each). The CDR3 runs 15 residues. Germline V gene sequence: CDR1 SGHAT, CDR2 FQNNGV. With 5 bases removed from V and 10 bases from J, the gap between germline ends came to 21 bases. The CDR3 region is CASSPWGWASREQFF. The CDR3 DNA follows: TGTGCCAGCAGCCCCTGGGGGTGGGCCTCCAGGGAGCAGTTCTTC.

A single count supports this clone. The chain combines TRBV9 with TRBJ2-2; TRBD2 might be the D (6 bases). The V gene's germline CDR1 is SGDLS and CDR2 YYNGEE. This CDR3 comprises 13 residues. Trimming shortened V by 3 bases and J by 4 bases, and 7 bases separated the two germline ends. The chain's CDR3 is CASSAGGTGELFF. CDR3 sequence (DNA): TGTGCCAGCAGCGCCGGGGGCACCGGGGAGCTGTTTTTT.

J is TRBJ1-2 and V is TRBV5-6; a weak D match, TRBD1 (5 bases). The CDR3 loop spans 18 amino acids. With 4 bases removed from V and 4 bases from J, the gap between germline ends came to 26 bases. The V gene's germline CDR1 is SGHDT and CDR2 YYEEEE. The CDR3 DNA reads TGTGCCAGCAGCCCCACCCTCGGGACCCCCGATTCTTTCTATGGCTACACCTTC. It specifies CASSPTLGTPDSFYGYTF. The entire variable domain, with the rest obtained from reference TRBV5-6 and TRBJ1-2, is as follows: DAGVTQSPTHLIKTRGQQVTLRCSPKSGHDTVSWYQQALGQGPQFIFQYYEEEERQRGNFPDRFSGHQFPNYSSELNVNALLLGDSALYLCASSPTLGTPDSFYGYTFGSGTRLTVV.

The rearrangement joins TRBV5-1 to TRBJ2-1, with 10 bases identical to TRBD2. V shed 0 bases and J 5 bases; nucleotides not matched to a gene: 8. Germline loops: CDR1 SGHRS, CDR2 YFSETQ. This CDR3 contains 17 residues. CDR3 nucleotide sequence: TGCGCCAGCAGCTTGGCCGGGGTAGCGGGGGGCCACAATGAGCAGTTCTTC. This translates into CASSLAGVAGGHNEQFF.

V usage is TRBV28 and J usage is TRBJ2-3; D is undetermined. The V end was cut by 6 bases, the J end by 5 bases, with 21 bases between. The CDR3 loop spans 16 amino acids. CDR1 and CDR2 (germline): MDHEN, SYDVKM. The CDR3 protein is CASSQGPIRFGDTQYF. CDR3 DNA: TGTGCCAGCAGCCAAGGACCGATCCGATTCGGAGATACGCAGTATTTT. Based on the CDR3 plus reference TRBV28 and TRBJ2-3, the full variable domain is DVKVTQSSRYLVKRTGEKVFLECVQDMDHENMFWYRQDPGLGLRLIYFSYDVKMKEKGDIPEGYSVSREKKERFSLILESASTNQTSMYLCASSQGPIRFGDTQYFGPGTRLTVL.

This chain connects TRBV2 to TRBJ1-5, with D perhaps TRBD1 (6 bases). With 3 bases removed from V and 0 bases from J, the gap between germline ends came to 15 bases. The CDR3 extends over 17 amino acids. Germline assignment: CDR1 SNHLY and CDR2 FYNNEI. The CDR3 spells CASSERTGQYSNQPQHF. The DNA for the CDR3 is TGTGCCAGCAGTGAGCGAACAGGACAGTATAGCAATCAGCCCCAGCATTTT. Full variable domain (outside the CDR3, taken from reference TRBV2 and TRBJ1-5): EPEVTQTPSHQVTQMGQEVILRCVPISNHLYFYWYRQILGQKVEFLVSFYNNEISEKSEIFDDQFSVERPDGSNFTLKIRSTKLEDSAMYFCASSERTGQYSNQPQHFGDGTRLSIL.

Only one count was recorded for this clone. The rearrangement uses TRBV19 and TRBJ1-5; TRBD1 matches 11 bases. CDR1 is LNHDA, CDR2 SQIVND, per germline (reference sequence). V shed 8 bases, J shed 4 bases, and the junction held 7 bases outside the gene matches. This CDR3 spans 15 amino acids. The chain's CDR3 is CASGGQGAPNQPQHF. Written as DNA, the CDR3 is TGTGCCAGTGGAGGACAGGGGGCCCCTAATCAGCCCCAGCATTTT.

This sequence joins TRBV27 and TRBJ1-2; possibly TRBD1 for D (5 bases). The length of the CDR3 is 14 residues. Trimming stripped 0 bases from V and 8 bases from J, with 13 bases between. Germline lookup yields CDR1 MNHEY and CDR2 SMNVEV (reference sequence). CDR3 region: CASSLSNRFQGYTF. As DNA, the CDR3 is TGTGCCAGCAGTTTATCCAACAGGTTTCAGGGCTACACCTTC.

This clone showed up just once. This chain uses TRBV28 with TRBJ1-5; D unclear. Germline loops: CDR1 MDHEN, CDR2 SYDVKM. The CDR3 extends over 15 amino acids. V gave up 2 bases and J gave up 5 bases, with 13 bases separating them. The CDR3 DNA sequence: TGTGCCAGCAGTTTAGTCAATTGGGGAGATCAGCCCCAGCATTTT. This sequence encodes CASSLVNWGDQPQHF.

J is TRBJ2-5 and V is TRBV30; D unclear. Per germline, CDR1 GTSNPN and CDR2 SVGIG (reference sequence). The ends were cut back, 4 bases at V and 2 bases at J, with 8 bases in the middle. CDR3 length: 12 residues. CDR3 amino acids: CAWITEQETQYF. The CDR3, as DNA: TGTGCCTGGATCACTGAGCAAGAGACCCAGTACTTC.